The T cell receptor (beta chain) described here comes from a study of blood T cells in healthy people across ages. About the research overall: About one barcoded beta molecule was captured per two T cells (by template switching).

Primers used in a second PCR of about 6 to 11 cycles were a sample-barcoded 5' primer and a J-beta primer mix. CDR3-containing paired-end reads numbering at least 2.5 million came from each sample. TCRdb re-called the 5' RACE reads with MiXCR, one entry per CDR3 protein. The top ten clones hold roughly 13% of a sample with about a million distinct CDR3 sequences, 48% of them seen once. General observations from the study: The authors considered diversity estimates from one million T cells to be underestimates. In older individuals, TCR beta diversity per million T cells was lower, falling roughly linearly with age.

This clonotype has a handful of counts. The target antigen is unknown. This CDR3 comprises 12 residues. Germline V lookup: CDR1 SGHNT, CDR2 YENEEA. V dropped 0 bases and J dropped 6 bases, with 5 bases sitting between them. The chain employs TRBV11-3 and TRBJ2-5; D ambiguous. Sequencing was done on a sample of blood. This clonotype originated in a man younger than 45 in good health. This chain's CDR3 is CASSLDPQTQYF. DNA for the CDR3: TGTGCCAGCAGCTTAGATCCGCAGACCCAGTACTTC.